This record covers a single T cell receptor beta chain. Its antigen is currently not known. It has no much larger one-base neighbor in the sample; base qualities were not kept. The cohort comprised 550 to 700 healthy bone marrow donors. At the time of sampling, all cohort members were nominally healthy, though unrecorded immune exposures were likely present. The donor tested CMV seronegative and was one of the 352 seronegative cohort members. Each donor provided a peripheral blood sample, and peripheral blood mononuclear cells were used for TCR beta sequencing. Genomic DNA extraction from the blood cell samples was performed with the Qiagen DNeasy Blood Extraction Kit. Library creation used the immunoSEQ multiplex PCR assay. For the multiplex PCR, a mixture combining 60 forward primers for TCR Vbeta segments and 13 reverse primers for TCR Jbeta segments was used. A multiplex PCR assay on genomic DNA amplified the CDR3 region of rearranged TCR beta genes. The Illumina HiSeq System was used to sequence the amplified TCR beta libraries as 87-base-pair reads. As for the authors' bioinformatics: Across the roughly 670 repertoires, a later analysis counted tens of millions of unique TCR beta chains, around 11 million of which were shared by at least two donors. A nearest-neighbor algorithm error-corrected the raw reads and collapsed the reads into unique sequences, merging closely related sequences to remove PCR and sequencing errors. V, D and J gene segments were assigned by aligning CDR3 sequences to IMGT reference sequences. For a sequence to be retained, a match of at least six nucleotides was required to both a V gene segment and a J gene segment. A rearrangement was called productive if the CDR3 had no stop codons and remained in frame with V and J, and every other rearrangement was called non-productive. Following IMGT convention, CDR3 was defined as the stretch from the second conserved V-encoded cysteine to the conserved J-encoded phenylalanine. In an earlier analysis of more than 550 of the donors, sequences lacking an unambiguous match to a single V gene segment were excluded. In an earlier analysis of around 590 of the donors, a V segment was called functional when productive rearrangements were above 56.7%, and segregating when the standard deviation between donors exceeded 5%. A statistical classification framework was built to diagnose cytomegalovirus status from the catalog of TCR beta chain sequences. A later analysis assigned V and J genes by comparing TCR nucleotide sequences with IMGT/GENE-DB human TR gene sequences. In a later analysis, CDR3 sequences and most-parsimonious VDJ recombination scenarios were assigned using the TCRdist pipeline. In a later analysis, each TCR beta chain was defined by its CDR3 amino acid sequence together with its V-gene family, and reads lacking a unique V-gene family were excluded. To address suspected cross-contamination and a sequencing artifact, a later analysis removed several hundred highly shared, low-generation-probability nucleotide sequences. In a later analysis, a clonal expansion index was calculated for each public chain from normalized within-repertoire ranks of inferred template counts. A later analysis computed generation probabilities with a VDJ recombination model fitted to out-of-frame rearrangements, and checked the results against IGoR. Hypergeometric tests were used in a later analysis to score TCR-TCR, TCR-HLA and TCR-CMV co-occurrence, with a repertoire-size bias correction applied to the TCR pairs. False discovery rates were estimated in a later analysis by permuting HLA or CMV assignments 20 times. In a later analysis, co-occurring TCRs were grouped using DBSCAN, with TCRdist sequence similarity added in when clustering inside HLA-allele-positive subsets. For co-occurrence clustering, repertoires with fewer than 30,000 or more than 120,000 public chains were excluded, along with about five repertoires with anomalous nucleotide sharing. Drawn from immuneACCESS, this table holds only the in-frame rearrangements with V and J called that TCRdb kept. Clones are partly lost; checked studies trace under half to an unresolved V gene and leave the rest unexplained. V and J calls and clone size are those listed in that table; D and trimming were worked out from the DNA. The sample table records some 130,000 clones; 70% to 80% of these occur just once. Around 1.6% of the sample comes from the top ten.

The sample comes from a study of cytomegalovirus exposure and HLA in healthy donors (dated by TCRdb to between 2016 and 2019). Notes on the research overall: According to an earlier analysis of around 600 of the donors, some 180 million T cells yielded 90 million to 140 million unique TCR beta sequences and less than 300 Gb of sequence data. An early release that covered approximately 600 HLA-typed donors contained approximately 320 gigabases of sequencing data and about 84 million unique TCR sequences. Of the roughly 410 genotyped donors, over 80% were placed in the genetic ancestry cluster associated with self-reported Caucasian donors. The study was designed to test whether signatures of past pathogen exposure could be identified by cataloging public T cell receptors. The study used immunosequencing to profile the T cell repertoires of around 600 subjects and linked those repertoires to cytomegalovirus serostatus. Along with the roughly 700-subject first cohort, a separate validation cohort of some 130 different subjects was used. High-throughput TCR immunosequencing, statistical association of individual TCRs with disease status, and machine learning were combined to predict cytomegalovirus infection status. In a later analysis, previously published TCR beta repertoires from 670 or so donors were re-analyzed and high-resolution HLA genotyping was added so that TCR occurrence patterns could be studied. In the later analysis, no new phenotypic data were used to find candidate immune exposures; instead, reliance was placed on TCR beta sequences and their occurrence across donors. To decide whether each TCR beta V gene segment behaved as functional or pseudogenic, an earlier analysis of some 580 of the donors relied on high-throughput TCR beta sequencing. Alongside the repertoire data, information on donor age, sex, ethnicity and CMV serostatus was compiled. A later genetic analysis used genome-wide SNP genotypes for 398 of the 666 donors, treating that subset as a discovery cohort. All discovery cohort repertoires had been generated using a single sequencing platform. HLA typing included class I and class II loci at four-digit resolution. Typing coverage differed by locus: A, B, C, DRB1 and DQB1 were typed in about 629-640 donors, DQA1 in 522, DPA1 in around 580, and DPB1 in around 490. Roughly 5 DR-DQ haplotypes were handled as single units for association and clustering, since linkage in the cohort was strong. On average, around 240,000 unique TCR beta nucleotide sequences were sequenced per donor among a few hundred genotyped donors of the cohort, with roughly 18% of those sequences being non-productive.

Study-wide findings and limitations: Compared with the approximately 710-donor mean, donors in an Asian-associated ancestry cluster had fewer N-insertions in productive TCRs, according to a later genetic analysis. CMV serostatus was the only immune exposure information available for the cohort. A later analysis found that TCR association rates varied across HLA loci, with DRB1 alleles showing the most associated TCRs and HLA-C alleles the fewest. A later analysis found that HLA-associated TCR beta chains were more clonally expanded and had lower generation probabilities than equally common non-associated chains. Because counts were too low, roughly 17 rarely observed V segments, including chromosome 9 orphons, were left out of the earlier analysis of some 600 of the donors. The study gave a list of roughly 150 TCR beta chains associated with cytomegalovirus. Correlated functional status among segregating V segments might be attributable to linkage disequilibrium, but an unknown experimental factor could not be ruled out. A further reported finding was that TCR beta sequences accurately predicted the HLA-A and HLA-B alleles for most subjects in the first cohort. A later analysis associated 16,951 TCR beta sequences with specific HLA alleles at a false discovery rate of 0.05. In an earlier analysis of more than 500 of the donors, most TCR beta V segments appeared in productive rearrangements about 90% or about 30% of the time, broadly matching IMGT annotations. When HLA alleles, especially DR and DQ, strongly co-occurred, TCR associations were difficult to assign to individual alleles. In a later genetic analysis, a missense DCLRE1C variant was associated with V-gene and J-gene trimming of TCR beta chains, and the association was replicated in an independent cohort. Because some donors lacked HLA typing at each locus, the association tests relied only on the typed subset. A later analysis reported that several top co-occurrence clusters appeared linked to parvovirus B19, influenza, CMV and Epstein-Barr virus. The classifier was reported to diagnose cytomegalovirus status with high specificity and sensitivity in both the original cohort and the validation cohort. Sequencing depth was assumed to be roughly uniform across donors in the presence/absence analyses, though that assumption may not hold. The authors suggested that the approach could potentially be generalized to other disease states and immunological phenotypes. According to a later analysis, most CMV-associated TCR beta chains appeared to be HLA-restricted, and the HLA associations seemed to be driven largely by CMV exposure. Most TCR sequences were seen in very few donors, while some public TCRs were found in many individuals. Only TCR beta chains were sequenced in this cohort, and the absence of alpha or paired-chain data limited detectable features. In vitro tests confirmed that a few of the cytomegalovirus-associated TCR beta chains recognize cytomegalovirus antigens. A cluster of highly shared sequence variants was judged likely to represent a technical artifact of the sequencing pipeline. Some IMGT-functional V segments, including TRBV6-2 and TRBV6-3, could not be told apart with the 87-base-pair reads, so those segments were excluded.

Via the germline V gene, CDR1 is SGHRS and CDR2 YFSETQ. The germline ends are 9 bases apart after V is trimmed by 2 bases and J by 4 bases. CDR3 length: 13 amino acids, cysteine to phenylalanine. The kept DNA is CDR3 alone, 39 bases in frame from the first base. The clonotype originates from a female donor in good health and CMV-seronegative. The sequenced sample was PBMCs. Recombination joined TRBV5-1 with TRBJ2-5; D gene: possibly TRBD2, on 5 matching bases. The bases are TGCGCCAGCAGCTTCGAGGGCCGAGAGACCCAGTACTTC. This translates into CASSFEGRETQYF.